This paragraph reports one T cell receptor (beta chain). The antigen remains unidentified. Mixed lymphocyte reaction cells were cocultured at 37°C for about 6 days. The data originate from a study of siplizumab effects on memory and regulatory T cells. Study in general: Mixed lymphocyte reactions were matched in twos, containing siplizumab at 0.8 to 1 ug/mL or lacking drug.

The study's findings and limits: Mean Treg-derived proportions of mappable alloreactive CD4+ clones were around 70% for siplizumab and roughly 27% for controls. There appeared to be greater diversity in naive T cells than in memory cells, and naive T cells seemed major contributors to the alloresponse.

Trimming removed 4 bases from V and 3 bases from J; junction bases left unmatched: 7. Germline-derived CDR1 and CDR2 are LGHNA and YNFKEQ. CDR3 length: 15 amino acids. Some clones are missing from TCRdb's copy, which holds only in-frame ones; the method was immunoSEQ multiplex PCR. This table holds hundreds of clones, about 75% found once. This chain uses TRBV4-2 with TRBJ2-7; 9 nucleotides agree with TRBD2. The sequence came from a human donor in good health; the cells came from an allogeneic mixed lymphocyte reaction. Some clones in this sample may be carry-over from other donors' samples. Sequencing was performed on CFSE-low (dividing) CD4+ T cells sorted from an allogeneic mixed lymphocyte reaction. CDR3 nucleotides: TGTGCCAGCAGCCGTAGACTAGCGGAGGGCTACGAGCAGTACTTC. Translated: CASSRRLAEGYEQYF.